This TCR beta chain came from a study of T cell responses to AZD1222 COVID-19 vaccine. Broader study findings: Every sample of the repertoires postdated the peak T cell response. Seropositive status at baseline applied to only a handful of AZD1222 recipients. There were mostly white British donors and more females than males, and clonal diversity was possibly underestimated. Reportedly, close to half of spike-specific TCRs are directed against unmutated variant regions.

A note on this clone: Antigen unknown.

Produced via immunoSEQ multiplex PCR; TCRdb's table is partial and in-frame only. The sample comprises about 98,000 clones, around 88% of which are singletons, and 10% to 13% rests with the top ten. This TCR came from an adult in good health. The sample consisted of peripheral blood, taken on day 0 of MenACWY control vaccination.

The CDR3 here is CASSYNGRAGYGYTF. CDR3 DNA sequence: TGTGCCAGCAGTTACAACGGGAGGGCTGGGTATGGCTACACCTTC. This rearrangement joins TRBV6-5 to TRBJ1-2; D call uncertain. The germline V gene has CDR1 MNHEY and CDR2 SVGAGI. Between the trimmed V and J ends, which lost 2 bases and 5 bases, there was a span of 15 bases. The length of the CDR3 is 15 residues.